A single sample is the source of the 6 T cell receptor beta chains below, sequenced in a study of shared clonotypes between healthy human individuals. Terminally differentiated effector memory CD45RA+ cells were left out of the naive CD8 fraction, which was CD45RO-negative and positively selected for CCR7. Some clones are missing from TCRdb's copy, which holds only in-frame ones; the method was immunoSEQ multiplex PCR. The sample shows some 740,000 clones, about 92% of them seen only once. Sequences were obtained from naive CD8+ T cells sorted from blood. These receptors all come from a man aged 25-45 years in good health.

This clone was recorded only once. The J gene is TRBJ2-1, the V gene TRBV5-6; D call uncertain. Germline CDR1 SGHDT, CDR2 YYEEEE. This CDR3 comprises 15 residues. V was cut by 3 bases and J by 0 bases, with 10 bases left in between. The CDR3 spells CASSSRESSYNEQFF. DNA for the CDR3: TGTGCCAGCAGCTCGAGAGAGAGCTCCTACAATGAGCAGTTCTTC.

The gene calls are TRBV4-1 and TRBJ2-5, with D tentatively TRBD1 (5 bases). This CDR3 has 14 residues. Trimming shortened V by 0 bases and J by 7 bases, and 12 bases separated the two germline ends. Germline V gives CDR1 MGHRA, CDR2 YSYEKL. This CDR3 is CASSQEFIGATQYF. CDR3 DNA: TGCGCCAGCAGCCAAGAATTCATAGGGGCGACCCAGTACTTC.

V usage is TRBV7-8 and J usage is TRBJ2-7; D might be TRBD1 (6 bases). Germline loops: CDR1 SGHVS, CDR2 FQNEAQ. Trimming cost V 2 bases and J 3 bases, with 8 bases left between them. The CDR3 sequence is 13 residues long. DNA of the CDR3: TGTGCCAGCAGCTTATCAGGGGACTACGAGCAGTACTTC. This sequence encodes CASSLSGDYEQYF.

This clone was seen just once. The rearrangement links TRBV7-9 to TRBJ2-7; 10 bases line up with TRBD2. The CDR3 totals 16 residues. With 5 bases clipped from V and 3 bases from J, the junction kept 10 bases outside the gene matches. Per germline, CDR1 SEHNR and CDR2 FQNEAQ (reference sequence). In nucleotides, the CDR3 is TGTGCCAGCAGCCGGAAAAGGACTAGCGGTAACTACGAGCAGTACTTC. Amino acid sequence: CASSRKRTSGNYEQYF.

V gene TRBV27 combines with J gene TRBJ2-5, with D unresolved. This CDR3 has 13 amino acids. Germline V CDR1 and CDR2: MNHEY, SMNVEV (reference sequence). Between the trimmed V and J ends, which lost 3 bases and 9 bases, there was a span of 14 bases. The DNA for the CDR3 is TGTGCCAGCAGTTTGGAGCCCCGTAGTCCCCAGTACTTC. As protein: CASSLEPRSPQYF.

CDR3 protein: CASSPWTGGHTQYF. Here the CDR3 DNA reads TGTGCCAGCAGCCCATGGACAGGGGGCCATACGCAGTATTTT. This chain joins TRBV9 and TRBJ2-3; 11 nucleotides align to TRBD1. The germline CDR1 and CDR2 sequences are SGDLS and YYNGEE. The CDR3 loop spans 14 amino acids. Unmatched junction bases numbered 5, after V lost 4 bases and J lost 7 bases.